Shown below are 14 T cell receptor beta chains from a single sample sequenced in a study of cytomegalovirus exposure and HLA in healthy donors (dated by TCRdb to 2016 to 2017). Library prep was done by the immunoSEQ multiplex PCR assay. TCRdb provides this immuneACCESS table in a form limited to in-frame rearrangements. Some clones are lacking; in checked studies, under half of them reflect an unresolved V gene, and why the rest are absent is not known. Present in this sample are about 110,000 clones, 85% to 90% of which were seen just once. The ten most abundant clones make up more than 1.4% of the sample. Sequenced input: PBMCs. The origin of the receptors is a woman in her twenties or thirties in good health and CMV-seropositive.

The chain employs TRBV9 and TRBJ1-2, with a possible D match to TRBD1 (6 bases). Germline CDR1 is SGDLS and CDR2 is YYNGEE. The CDR3 length is 14 residues. Trimming removed 0 bases from V and 4 bases from J, with 10 bases in between. CDR3 nucleotide sequence: TGTGCCAGCAGCGTAGGGGGGCAGGGCTATGGCTACACCTTC. This encodes CASSVGGQGYGYTF.

The table lists this clone with a few counts. V gene TRBV19 combines with J gene TRBJ1-2; maybe TRBD1 (5 bases). This CDR3 region has 15 residues. With 7 bases removed from V and 3 bases from J, the gap between germline ends came to 18 bases. Germline CDR1 reads LNHDA; CDR2 reads SQIVND (reference sequence). The CDR3 DNA follows: TGTGCCAGTACCCCGAGGAGGGGCAGGGACTATGGCTACACCTTC. It yields the protein CASTPRRGRDYGYTF.

The chain couples TRBV7-2 to TRBJ2-7; a weak D match, TRBD1 (5 bases). The V end lost 1 base, the J end lost 4 bases, and 11 bases lay between the germline ends. Germline CDR1 reads SGHTA; CDR2 reads FQGNSA. The CDR3 totals 14 residues. CDR3 amino acids: CASSLGGQGYEQYF. The CDR3 DNA reads as TGTGCCAGCAGCTTAGGGGGCCAGGGATACGAGCAGTACTTC.

J is TRBJ1-6 and V is TRBV19; 7 bases line up with TRBD1. The CDR3 covers 15 residues. With 2 bases clipped from V and 5 bases from J, the junction kept 3 bases outside the gene matches. Per germline, CDR1 LNHDA and CDR2 SQIVND (reference sequence). The CDR3, as DNA: TGTGCCAGTAGTATATCGACAGGGAATAATTCACCCCTCCACTTT. Encoded protein: CASSISTGNNSPLHF.

The chain joins TRBV7-9 to TRBJ1-3; D gene uncertain. The germline V gene encodes CDR1 SEHNR and CDR2 FQNEAQ (reference sequence). The CDR3 runs to 14 residues. V was cut by 6 bases and J by 0 bases, with 9 bases left in between. The DNA of the CDR3 is TGTGCCAGCAGGGCCGTAAGCTCTGGAAACACCATATATTTT. Its protein is CASRAVSSGNTIYF. Variable domain in full (rest from reference TRBV7-9 and TRBJ1-3): DTGVSQNPRHKITKRGQNVTFRCDPISEHNRLYWYRQTLGQGPEFLTYFQNEAQLEKSRLLSDRFSAERPKGSFSTLEIQRTEQGDSAMYLCASRAVSSGNTIYFGEGSWLTVV.

The chain uses TRBV2 and TRBJ2-3, with D unclear. Looked up from germline, CDR1 is SNHLY and CDR2 is FYNNEI. This CDR3 has 12 residues. Trimming stripped 5 bases from V and 3 bases from J, with 6 bases between. CDR3 protein: CASSRETDTQYF. In nucleotides, the CDR3 is TGTGCCAGCAGTCGTGAGACAGATACGCAGTATTTT.

This CDR3 is CASSPGLEMDTQYF. The CDR3 nucleotides are TGTGCCAGCAGCCCGGGACTAGAGATGGATACGCAGTATTTT. The rearrangement uses TRBV4-2 and TRBJ2-3; TRBD2 matches 8 bases. Germline-derived CDR1 and CDR2 are LGHNA and YNFKEQ. V shed 4 bases and J 6 bases; nucleotides not matched to a gene: 6. This CDR3 region has 14 residues.

The CDR3: CASSLYGGFNYGYTF. The DNA of the CDR3 is TGTGCCAGCAGTTTATATGGAGGATTTAACTATGGCTACACCTTC. J is TRBJ1-2 and V is TRBV27; D not certain. This CDR3 is built from 15 residues. Trimming cost V 1 base and J 1 base, with 10 bases left between them. Germline V gives CDR1 MNHEY, CDR2 SMNVEV (reference sequence).

The V and J genes are TRBV28 and TRBJ1-5; maybe TRBD1 (6 bases). Trimming left V 5 bases short and J 6 bases short, with 14 bases between. Germline V gene lookup returns CDR1 MDHEN and CDR2 SYDVKM. The CDR3 spans 14 residues. CDR3 amino acids: CASSGSGVGQPQHF. CDR3 nucleotides: TGTGCCAGCAGTGGATCAGGGGTAGGTCAGCCCCAGCATTTT.

The count of this clone is one. This chain uses TRBV2 with TRBJ2-5; 10 bases map to TRBD1. CDR1 is SNHLY, CDR2 FYNNEI, per germline. Trimming at V came to 6 bases and at J to 4 bases, leaving 8 bases not matched to a gene. The length of the CDR3 is 15 residues. Written as DNA, the CDR3 is TGTGCCAGCAGCACCGGGACAGGGGTCTCAGAGACCCAGTACTTC. It is translated as CASSTGTGVSETQYF. The complete variable domain, with remaining parts taken from reference TRBV2 and TRBJ2-5, reads EPEVTQTPSHQVTQMGQEVILRCVPISNHLYFYWYRQILGQKVEFLVSFYNNEISEKSEIFDDQFSVERPDGSNFTLKIRSTKLEDSAMYFCASSTGTGVSETQYFGPGTRLLVL.

This clone was detected a few times. The chain employs TRBV15 and TRBJ1-2, with 9 positions matching TRBD1. The CDR3 extends over 14 amino acids. Germline V gene data show CDR1 as LNHNV and CDR2 as YYDKDF (reference sequence). The V and J ends lost 11 bases and 6 bases, in that order; junction bases with no gene match: 13. The CDR3 DNA reads TGTGCCCAGGGGACAGGGCCTCGGGGTGATGGCTACACCTTC. Protein product: CAQGTGPRGDGYTF. Using reference TRBV15 and TRBJ1-2 for the parts outside the CDR3, the full variable domain is DAMVIQNPRYQVTQFGKPVTLSCSQTLNHNVMYWYQQKSSQAPKLLFHYYDKDFNNEADTPDNFQSRRPNTSFCFLDIRSPGLGDTAMYLCAQGTGPRGDGYTFGSGTRLTVV.

About this clone itself: One junction end does not reproduce the germline sequence, and a read error may be involved. The V and J genes are TRBV5-3 and TRBJ2-3; D perhaps matches TRBD2 (5 bases). TRBV5-3 is placed among ORFs of uncertain function. The CDR3 is 16 amino acids. CDR3 region: CARTLCWGDGTDTQYF. The CDR3 DNA reads TGTGCCAGAACCTTGTGTTGGGGAGATGGCACAGATACGCAGTATTTT.

Points on this clone: Its ends do not fully match the called genes, so a read error is possible. This rearrangement joins TRBV30 to TRBJ2-2, with D possibly TRBD1 on 6 matching bases. Germline CDR1 reads GTSNPN; CDR2 reads SVGIG (reference sequence). The CDR3 is made up of 13 amino acids. Here the CDR3 DNA reads TGTGCCTGGACCACAGGGTCGACCGGGGAGTTGTTTTTT. Protein: CAWTTGSTGELFF.

The gene calls are TRBV4-1 and TRBJ2-3, with unresolved D. CDR1 and CDR2 from the germline V gene are MGHRA and YSYEKL. V gave up 1 base and J gave up 0 bases, with 5 bases separating them. The CDR3 length is 14 residues. The DNA for the CDR3 is TGCGCCAGCAGCCAAGCAGGTAGCACAGATACGCAGTATTTT. Its protein is CASSQAGSTDTQYF.